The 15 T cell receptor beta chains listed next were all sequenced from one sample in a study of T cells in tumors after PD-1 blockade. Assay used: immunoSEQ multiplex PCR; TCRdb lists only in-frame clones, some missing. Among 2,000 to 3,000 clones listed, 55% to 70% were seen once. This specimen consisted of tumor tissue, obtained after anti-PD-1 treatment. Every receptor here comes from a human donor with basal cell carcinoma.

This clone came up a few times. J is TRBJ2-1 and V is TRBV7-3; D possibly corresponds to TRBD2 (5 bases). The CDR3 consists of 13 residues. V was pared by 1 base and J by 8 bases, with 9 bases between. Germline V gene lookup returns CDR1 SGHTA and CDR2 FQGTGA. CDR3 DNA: TGTGCCAGCAGCTTAAGGTGGGGAGATGAGCAGTTCTTC. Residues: CASSLRWGDEQFF.

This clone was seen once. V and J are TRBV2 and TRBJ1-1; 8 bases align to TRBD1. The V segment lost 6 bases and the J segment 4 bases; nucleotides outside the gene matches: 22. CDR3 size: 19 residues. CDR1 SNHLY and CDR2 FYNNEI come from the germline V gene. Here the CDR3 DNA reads TGTGCCAGCAGGGGAGAGAAGACAGGGGAAGTATCGTGGGGCACTGAAGCTTTCTTT. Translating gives CASRGEKTGEVSWGTEAFF.

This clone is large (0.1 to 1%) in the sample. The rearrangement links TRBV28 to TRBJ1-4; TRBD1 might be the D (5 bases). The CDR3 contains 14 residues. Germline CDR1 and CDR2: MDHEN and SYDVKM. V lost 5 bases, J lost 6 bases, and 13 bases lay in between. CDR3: CASSAAGPDEKLFF. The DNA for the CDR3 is TGTGCCAGCAGTGCCGCAGGGCCCGATGAAAAACTGTTTTTT.

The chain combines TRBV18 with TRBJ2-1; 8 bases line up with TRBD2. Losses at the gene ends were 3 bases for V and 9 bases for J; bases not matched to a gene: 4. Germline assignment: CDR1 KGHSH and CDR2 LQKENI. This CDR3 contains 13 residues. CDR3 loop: CASSPGTSAEQFF. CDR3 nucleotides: TGTGCCAGCTCACCGGGGACTAGTGCTGAGCAGTTCTTC.

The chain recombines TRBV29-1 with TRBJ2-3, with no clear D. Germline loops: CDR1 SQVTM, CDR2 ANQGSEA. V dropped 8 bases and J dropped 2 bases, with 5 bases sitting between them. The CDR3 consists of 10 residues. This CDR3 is CSTDTDTQYF. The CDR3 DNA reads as TGCAGCACTGACACAGATACGCAGTATTTT.

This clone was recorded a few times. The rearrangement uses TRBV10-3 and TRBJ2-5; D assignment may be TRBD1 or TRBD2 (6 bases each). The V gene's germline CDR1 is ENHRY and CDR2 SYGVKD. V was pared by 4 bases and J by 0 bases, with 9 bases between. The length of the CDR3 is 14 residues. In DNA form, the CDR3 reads TGTGCCATCAGTGGAGGGGGGTACCAAGAGACCCAGTACTTC. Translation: CAISGGGYQETQYF.

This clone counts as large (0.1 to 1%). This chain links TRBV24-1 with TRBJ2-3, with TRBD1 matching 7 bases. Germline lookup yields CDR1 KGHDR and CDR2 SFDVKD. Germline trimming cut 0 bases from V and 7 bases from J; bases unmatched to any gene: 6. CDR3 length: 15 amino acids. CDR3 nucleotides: TGTGCCACCAGTGATTTGTCACAGGGGCGACATACGCAGTATTTT. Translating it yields CATSDLSQGRHTQYF.

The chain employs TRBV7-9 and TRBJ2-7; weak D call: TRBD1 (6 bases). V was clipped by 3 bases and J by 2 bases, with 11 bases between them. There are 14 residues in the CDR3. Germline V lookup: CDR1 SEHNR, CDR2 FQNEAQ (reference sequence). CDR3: CASSLQGSPYEQYF. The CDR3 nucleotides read TGTGCCAGCAGCTTGCAGGGGAGTCCCTACGAGCAGTACTTC.

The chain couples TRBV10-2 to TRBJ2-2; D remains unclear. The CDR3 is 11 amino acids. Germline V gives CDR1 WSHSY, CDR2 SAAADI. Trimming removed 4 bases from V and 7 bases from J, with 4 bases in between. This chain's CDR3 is CASSVYGELFF. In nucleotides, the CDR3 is TGCGCCAGCAGTGTGTACGGGGAGCTGTTTTTT.

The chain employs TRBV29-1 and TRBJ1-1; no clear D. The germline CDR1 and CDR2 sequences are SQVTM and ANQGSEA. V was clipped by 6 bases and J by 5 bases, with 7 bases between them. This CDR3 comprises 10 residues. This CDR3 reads CSVLVTEAFF. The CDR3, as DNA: TGCAGCGTCTTGGTAACTGAAGCTTTCTTT.

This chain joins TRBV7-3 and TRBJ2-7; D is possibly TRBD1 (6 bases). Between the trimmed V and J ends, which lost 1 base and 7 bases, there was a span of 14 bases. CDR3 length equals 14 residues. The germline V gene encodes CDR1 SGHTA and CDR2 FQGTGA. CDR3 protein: CASSLNRVTGEQYF. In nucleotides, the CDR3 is TGTGCCAGCAGCTTAAACAGGGTCACGGGTGAGCAGTACTTC.

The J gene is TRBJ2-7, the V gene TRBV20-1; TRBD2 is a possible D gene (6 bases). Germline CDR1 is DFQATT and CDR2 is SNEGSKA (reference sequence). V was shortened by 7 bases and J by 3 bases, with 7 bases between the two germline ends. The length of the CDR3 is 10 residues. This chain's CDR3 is CSVGGYEQYF. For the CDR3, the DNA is TGCAGTGTGGGGGGCTACGAGCAGTACTTC.

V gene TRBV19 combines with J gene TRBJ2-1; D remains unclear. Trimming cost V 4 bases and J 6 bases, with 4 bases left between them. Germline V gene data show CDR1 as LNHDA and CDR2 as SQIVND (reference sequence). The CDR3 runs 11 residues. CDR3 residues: CASSNINEQFF. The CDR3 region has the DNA TGTGCCAGTAGTAATATCAATGAGCAGTTCTTC.

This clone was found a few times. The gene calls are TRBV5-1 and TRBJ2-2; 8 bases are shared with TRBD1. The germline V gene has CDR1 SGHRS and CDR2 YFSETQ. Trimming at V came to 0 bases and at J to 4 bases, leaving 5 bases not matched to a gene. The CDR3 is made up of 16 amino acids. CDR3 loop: CASSLGGGTGTGELFF. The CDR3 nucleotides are TGCGCCAGCAGCTTGGGCGGAGGGACAGGCACCGGGGAGCTGTTTTTT.

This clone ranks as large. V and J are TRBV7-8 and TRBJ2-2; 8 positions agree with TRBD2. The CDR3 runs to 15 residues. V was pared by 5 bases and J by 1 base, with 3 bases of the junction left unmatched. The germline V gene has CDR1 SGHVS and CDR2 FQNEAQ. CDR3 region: CASSGAGGNTGELFF. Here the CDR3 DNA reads TGTGCCAGCAGCGGGGCGGGAGGGAACACCGGGGAGCTGTTTTTT.